This T cell receptor beta chain was identified in a study of blood T cells in healthy people across ages. Combining a sample-barcoded 5' primer with a J-beta primer mix, a second PCR ran for roughly 7 to 12 cycles. Unique molecular identifiers of 12 random nucleotides labeled each cDNA. MiXCR, applied by TCRdb to the 5' RACE reads, yields one record per CDR3 protein. Of about 2 million distinct CDR3 sequences listed, roughly 49% are singletons. Points on this clonotype: Its antigen is unknown.

The germline CDR1 and CDR2 sequences are DFQATT and SNEGSKA (reference sequence). The length of the CDR3 is 16 residues. Between the trimmed V and J ends, which lost 1 base and 1 base, there was a span of 17 bases. Each sample gave at least 6.5 million isolated PBMCs. The study, taken as a whole, reports: Estimated diversity, derived from one million T cells, was regarded as an underestimate.

The sequencing sample was made of blood. The TCR originated in a woman in her thirties or forties in good health. This chain links TRBV20-1 with TRBJ2-7; TRBD1 or TRBD2 may be the D gene (5 bases each). The CDR3 spells CSARGRGVIDSYEQYF. The CDR3 nucleotides are TGCAGTGCTAGAGGGCGAGGGGTAATTGATTCCTACGAGCAGTACTTC.